This TCR beta chain was profiled in a study of a mutant IDH1 vaccine in newly diagnosed glioma (dated by TCRdb to the early 2020s). Broadly, across the study: Patients were given eight vaccinations, in weeks 1, 3, 5, 7, 11, 15, 19 and 23, which matched visits V03 through V10. Vaccination started 4-6 weeks after radiotherapy alone, or was given together with temozolomide cycles in the groups whose treatment included chemotherapy. The roughly 32 treated patients were 62.5% male and roughly 40% female, with a mean age of approximately 38 years. Prior to enrollment, patients had been given standard therapy consisting of radiotherapy alone, temozolomide alone, or radiochemotherapy with temozolomide, with the combination given to most patients. Peripheral blood was collected at six visits: V03 (baseline), V05, V07, V10, V12 and V13. For exploratory analyses, longitudinal TCRB deep sequencing was carried out in about two dozen treated patients wherever samples were available. Here is what the overall study found, with its caveats: PBMC samples for TCRB deep sequencing were selected based on availability. No apparent relationship was observed between pseudoprogression and alterations in the top peripheral T cell clonotypes detected by TCRB sequencing. Vaccine-induced immune responses across multiple MHC alleles were detected in 93.3% of patients. The authors stated that sample limitations prevented analyses of patient blood samples from being reproduced.

For this clone: Its antigen is currently not known. Within one base of it there is no much larger clone, and no base qualities were kept.

Library construction relied on the immunoSEQ multiplex PCR assay. Rearranged TCR beta chain sequences were amplified with the hsTCRB Kit following the manufacturer's protocol. TCRB libraries were sequenced on an Illumina MiSeq. Under the source paper's analysis protocol: Demultiplexing, trimming and gene mapping were performed with the kit vendor's proprietary platform. The immuneACCESS repertoire file appears here via TCRdb, limited to in-frame rearrangements. These files lack a portion of the clones; in checked studies, under half of the deficit traces to unresolved V genes, and the cause of the others is not known. V and J calls and clone size follow that table, whereas D and trimming were derived from the DNA. Within this sample are roughly 76,000 clones, with roughly 85% of them counted one time only. Approximately 2.1% of the sample comes from the top ten. The CDR3 goes from the cysteine to the phenylalanine over 16 residues. Just CDR3 DNA is preserved here, 48 bases in frame from base 1. CDR1 and CDR2 were assigned from the germline V gene as KGHSH and LQKENI. Trimmed from V: 3 bases; trimmed from J: 1 base; junction bases lacking a gene match: 4.

The time point label for this specimen denotes: week 23, last vaccination. Each vaccine dose, consisting of 300 ug of a 20-mer mutant IDH1 peptide in Montanide, was administered subcutaneously with topical imiquimod. All donors had newly diagnosed IDH1-mutant astrocytomas of WHO grade 3 or 4 that showed loss of nuclear ATRX. The samples were drawn from NOA16, a multicentre, single-arm, open-label phase I trial in Germany that tested a mutant IDH1 peptide vaccine in humans for the first time. Genomic DNA for TCRB sequencing was isolated from EDTA blood with the DNeasy Blood and Tissue Kit. The clonotype was recovered from a man aged 30 to 45 with glioma. Some clones in this sample may be carry-over from other donors' samples. The receptor chain draws on TRBV18 and TRBJ1-3; the central 9 bases match TRBD1. Here the sequenced sample was PBMCs, taken from a glioma patient whose treatment included an IDH1 peptide vaccine. In nucleotides, the sequence is TGTGCCAGCTCACCCCTGGGGACAGGGTCTGGAAACACCATATATTTT. This translates into CASSPLGTGSGNTIYF.